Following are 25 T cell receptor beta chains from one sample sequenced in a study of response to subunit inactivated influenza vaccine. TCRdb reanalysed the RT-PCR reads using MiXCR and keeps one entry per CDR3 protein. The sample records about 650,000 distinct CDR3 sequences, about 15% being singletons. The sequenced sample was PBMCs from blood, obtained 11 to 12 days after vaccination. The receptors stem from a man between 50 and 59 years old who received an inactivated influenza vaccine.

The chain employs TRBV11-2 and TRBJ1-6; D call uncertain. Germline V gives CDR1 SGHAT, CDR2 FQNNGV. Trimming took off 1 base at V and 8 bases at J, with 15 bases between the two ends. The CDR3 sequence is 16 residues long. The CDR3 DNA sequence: TGTGCCAGCAGCTTAGCTTTTACGGCAGACTATTCACCCCTCCACTTT. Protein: CASSLAFTADYSPLHF.

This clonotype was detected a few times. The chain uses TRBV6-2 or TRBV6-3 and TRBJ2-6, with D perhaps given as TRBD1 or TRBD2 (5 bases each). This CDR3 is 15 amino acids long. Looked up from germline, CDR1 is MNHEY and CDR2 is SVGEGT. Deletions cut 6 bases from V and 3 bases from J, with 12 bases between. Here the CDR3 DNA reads TGTGCCAGCAGGCCCCAGGGAGATGGGGCCAACGTCCTGACTTTC. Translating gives CASRPQGDGANVLTF.

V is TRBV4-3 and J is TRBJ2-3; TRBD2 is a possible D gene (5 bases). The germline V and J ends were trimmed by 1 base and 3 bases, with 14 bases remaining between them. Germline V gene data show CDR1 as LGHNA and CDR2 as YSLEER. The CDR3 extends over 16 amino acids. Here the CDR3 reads CASSQGTRSITDTQYF. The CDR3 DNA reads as TGCGCCAGCAGCCAAGGGACTCGATCCATAACAGATACGCAGTATTTT.

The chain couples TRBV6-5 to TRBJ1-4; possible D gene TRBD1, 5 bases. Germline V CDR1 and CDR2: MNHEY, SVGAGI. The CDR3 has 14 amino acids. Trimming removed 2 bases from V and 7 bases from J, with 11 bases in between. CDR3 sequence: CASSYAQGFEKLFF. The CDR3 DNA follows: TGTGCCAGCAGTTACGCGCAGGGCTTTGAAAAACTGTTTTTT.

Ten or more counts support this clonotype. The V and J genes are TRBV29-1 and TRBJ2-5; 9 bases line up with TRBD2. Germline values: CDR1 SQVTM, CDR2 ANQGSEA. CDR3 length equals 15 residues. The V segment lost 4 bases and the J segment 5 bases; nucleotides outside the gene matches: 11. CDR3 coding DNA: TGCAGCGTTGCCGCTAGCGGGGAGCCCCGGGAGACCCAGTACTTC. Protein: CSVAASGEPRETQYF.

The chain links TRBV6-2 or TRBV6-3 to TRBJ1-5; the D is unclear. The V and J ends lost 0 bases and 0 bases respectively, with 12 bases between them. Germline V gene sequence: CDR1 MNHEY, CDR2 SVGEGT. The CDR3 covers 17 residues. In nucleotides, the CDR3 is TGTGCCAGCAGTTACTCCATCCCGGGATTTAGCAATCAGCCCCAGCATTTT. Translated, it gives CASSYSIPGFSNQPQHF.

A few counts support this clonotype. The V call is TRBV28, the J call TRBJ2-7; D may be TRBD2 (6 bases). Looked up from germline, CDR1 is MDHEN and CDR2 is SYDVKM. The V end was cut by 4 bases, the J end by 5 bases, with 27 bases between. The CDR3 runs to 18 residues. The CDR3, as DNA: TGTGCCAGCAGTTCGTCGCCGGGACTGGGGACGCATTTAGACGAGCAGTACTTC. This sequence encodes CASSSSPGLGTHLDEQYF.

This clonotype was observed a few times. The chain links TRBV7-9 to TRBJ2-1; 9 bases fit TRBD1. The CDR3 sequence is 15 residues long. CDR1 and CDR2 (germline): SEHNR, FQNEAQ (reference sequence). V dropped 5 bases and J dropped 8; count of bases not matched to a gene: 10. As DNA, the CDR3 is TGTGCCAGCAGCCCGGGACAGGGTGATTTATATGAGCAGTTCTTC. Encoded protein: CASSPGQGDLYEQFF. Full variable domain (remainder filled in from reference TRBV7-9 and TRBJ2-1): DTGVSQNPRHKITKRGQNVTFRCDPISEHNRLYWYRQTLGQGPEFLTYFQNEAQLEKSRLLSDRFSAERPKGSFSTLEIQRTEQGDSAMYLCASSPGQGDLYEQFFGPGTRLTVL.

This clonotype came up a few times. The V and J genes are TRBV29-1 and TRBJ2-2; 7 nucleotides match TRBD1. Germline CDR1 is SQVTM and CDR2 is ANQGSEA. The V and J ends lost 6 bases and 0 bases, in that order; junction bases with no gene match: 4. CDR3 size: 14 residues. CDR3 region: CSVGQNSNTGELFF. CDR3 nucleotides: TGCAGCGTGGGACAGAACTCGAACACCGGGGAGCTGTTTTTT.

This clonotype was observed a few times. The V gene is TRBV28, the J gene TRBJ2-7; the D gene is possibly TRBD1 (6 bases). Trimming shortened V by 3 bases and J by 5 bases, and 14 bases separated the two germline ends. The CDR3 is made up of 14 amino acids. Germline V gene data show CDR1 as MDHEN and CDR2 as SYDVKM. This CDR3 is CASSFARQDDEQYF. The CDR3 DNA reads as TGTGCCAGCAGTTTTGCCAGACAGGACGACGAGCAGTACTTC.

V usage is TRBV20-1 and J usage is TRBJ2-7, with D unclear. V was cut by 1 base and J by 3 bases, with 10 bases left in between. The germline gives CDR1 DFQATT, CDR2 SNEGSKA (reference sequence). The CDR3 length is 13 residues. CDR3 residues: CSARADPRYEQYF. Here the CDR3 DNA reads TGCAGTGCTAGAGCGGACCCCCGCTACGAGCAGTACTTC.

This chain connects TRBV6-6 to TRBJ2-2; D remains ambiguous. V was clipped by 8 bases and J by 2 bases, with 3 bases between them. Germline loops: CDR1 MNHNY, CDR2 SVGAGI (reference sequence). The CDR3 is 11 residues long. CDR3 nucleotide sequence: TGTGCCAGCCTCAACACCGGGGAGCTGTTTTTT. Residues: CASLNTGELFF.

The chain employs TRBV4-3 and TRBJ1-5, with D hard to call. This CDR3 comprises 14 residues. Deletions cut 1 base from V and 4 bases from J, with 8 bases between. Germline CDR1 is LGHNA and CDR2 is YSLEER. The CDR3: CASSQVLLNQPQHF. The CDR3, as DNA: TGCGCCAGCAGCCAAGTTCTCTTAAATCAGCCCCAGCATTTT.

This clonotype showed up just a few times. The CDR3 coding sequence is TGTGCCAGCAGCCAAGGGTTCCAGCGGGGGAATGAGCAGTTCTTC. Translation gives CASSQGFQRGNEQFF. The chain has TRBV14 and TRBJ2-1; 8 positions match TRBD2. The V gene's germline CDR1 is SGHDN and CDR2 FVKESK. The CDR3 length is 15 residues. Losses at the gene ends were 1 base for V and 7 bases for J; bases not matched to a gene: 6.

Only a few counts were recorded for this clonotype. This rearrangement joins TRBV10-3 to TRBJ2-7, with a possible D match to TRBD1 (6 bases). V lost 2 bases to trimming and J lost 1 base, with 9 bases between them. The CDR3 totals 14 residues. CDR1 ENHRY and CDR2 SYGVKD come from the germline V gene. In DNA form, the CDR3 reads TGTGCCATCAGTGAGGGGCAGGGGTCCTACGAGCAGTACTTC. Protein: CAISEGQGSYEQYF.

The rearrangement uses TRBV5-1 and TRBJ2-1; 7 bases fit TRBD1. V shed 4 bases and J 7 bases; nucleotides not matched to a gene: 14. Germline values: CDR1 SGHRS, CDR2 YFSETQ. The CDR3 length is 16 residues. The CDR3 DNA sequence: TGCGCCAGCAGCCCTTCCCCGGGACAGTCGAATAATGAGCAGTTCTTC. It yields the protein CASSPSPGQSNNEQFF.

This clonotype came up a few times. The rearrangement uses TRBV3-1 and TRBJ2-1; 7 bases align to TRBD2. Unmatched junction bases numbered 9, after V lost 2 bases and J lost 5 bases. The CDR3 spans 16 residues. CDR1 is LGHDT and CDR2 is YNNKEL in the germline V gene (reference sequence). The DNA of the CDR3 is TGTGCCAGCAGCCAATTGGGAGCTAGCGGAAACAATGAGCAGTTCTTC. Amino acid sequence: CASSQLGASGNNEQFF.

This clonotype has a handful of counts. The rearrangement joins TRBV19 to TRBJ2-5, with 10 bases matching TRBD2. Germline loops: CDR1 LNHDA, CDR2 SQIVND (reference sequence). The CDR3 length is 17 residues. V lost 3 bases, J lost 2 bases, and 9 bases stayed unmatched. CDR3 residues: CASSIWTSGRGQETQYF. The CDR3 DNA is TGTGCCAGTAGTATTTGGACCAGCGGGAGGGGACAAGAGACCCAGTACTTC.

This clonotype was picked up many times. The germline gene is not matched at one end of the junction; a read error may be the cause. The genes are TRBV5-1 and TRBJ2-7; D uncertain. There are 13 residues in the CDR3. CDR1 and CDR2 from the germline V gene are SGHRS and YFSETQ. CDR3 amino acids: CASSSGSSYEQYF. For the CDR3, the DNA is TGTGCCAGCAGCTCGGGTAGCTCCTACGAGCAGTACTTC.

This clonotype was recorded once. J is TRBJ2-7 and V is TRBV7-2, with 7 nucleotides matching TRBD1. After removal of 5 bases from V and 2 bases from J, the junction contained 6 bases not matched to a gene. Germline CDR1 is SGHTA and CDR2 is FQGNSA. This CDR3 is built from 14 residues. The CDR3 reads CASSRGTVAYEQYF. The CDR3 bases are TGTGCCAGCAGCCGAGGGACAGTTGCCTACGAGCAGTACTTC.

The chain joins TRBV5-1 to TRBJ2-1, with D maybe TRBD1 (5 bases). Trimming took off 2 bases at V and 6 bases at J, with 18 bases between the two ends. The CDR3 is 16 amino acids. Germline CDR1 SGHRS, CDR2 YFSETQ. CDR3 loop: CASSFTQGGRGNEQFF. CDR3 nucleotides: TGCGCCAGCAGCTTTACCCAGGGTGGTAGGGGCAATGAGCAGTTCTTC.

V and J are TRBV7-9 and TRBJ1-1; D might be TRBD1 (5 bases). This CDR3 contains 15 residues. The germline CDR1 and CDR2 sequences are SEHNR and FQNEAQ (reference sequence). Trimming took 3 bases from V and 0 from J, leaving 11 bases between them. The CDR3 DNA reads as TGTGCCAGCAGCTTTACCTCGACAGTGAACACTGAAGCTTTCTTT. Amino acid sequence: CASSFTSTVNTEAFF. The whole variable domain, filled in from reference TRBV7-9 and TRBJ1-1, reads DTGVSQNPRHKITKRGQNVTFRCDPISEHNRLYWYRQTLGQGPEFLTYFQNEAQLEKSRLLSDRFSAERPKGSFSTLEIQRTEQGDSAMYLCASSFTSTVNTEAFFGQGTRLTVV.

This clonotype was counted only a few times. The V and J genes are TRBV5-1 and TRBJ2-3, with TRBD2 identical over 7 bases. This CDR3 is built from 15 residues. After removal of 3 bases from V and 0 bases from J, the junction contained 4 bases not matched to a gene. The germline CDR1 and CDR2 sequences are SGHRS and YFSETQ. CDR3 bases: TGCGCCAGCAGCTCCGGGACTATTAGCACAGATACGCAGTATTTT. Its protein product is CASSSGTISTDTQYF.

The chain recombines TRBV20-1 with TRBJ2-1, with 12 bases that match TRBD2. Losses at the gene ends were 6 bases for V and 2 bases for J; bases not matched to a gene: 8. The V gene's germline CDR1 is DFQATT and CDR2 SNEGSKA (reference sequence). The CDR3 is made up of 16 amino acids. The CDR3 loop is CSAPIRLAGAYNEQFF. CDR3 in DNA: TGCAGTGCGCCGATAAGACTAGCGGGGGCCTACAATGAGCAGTTCTTC.

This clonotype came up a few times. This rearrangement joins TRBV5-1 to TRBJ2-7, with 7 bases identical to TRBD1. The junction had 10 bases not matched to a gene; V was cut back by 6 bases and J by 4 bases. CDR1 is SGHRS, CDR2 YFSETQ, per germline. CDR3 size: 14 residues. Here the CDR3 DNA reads TGCGCCAGCACCGGGGACAACAGGGGATACGAGCAGTACTTC. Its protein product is CASTGDNRGYEQYF.